This T cell receptor (beta chain) was profiled in a study of PD-1 blockade in classical Hodgkin lymphoma. Whole-study findings and limits: Compared with healthy donors, newly diagnosed patients reportedly showed lower baseline TCR diversity.

Worth noting for this clone: Its antigen is unknown.

The assay was immunoSEQ multiplex PCR, and TCRdb's table has in-frame clones only and misses some. Of approximately 3,000 clones listed, 70% are singletons. Time point in this sample: newly diagnosed, previously untreated cHL patient sample. The authors enriched CD8+ T cells from thawed PBMCs via magnetic negative selection. Comparison used PBMCs from newly diagnosed, untreated classical Hodgkin lymphoma. CDR3 length equals 15 residues. Germline assignment: CDR1 SGHKS and CDR2 YYEKEE (reference sequence). The trim removed 0 bases at V and 4 bases at J, leaving 4 bases unmatched. The receptor's source is a human donor with classical Hodgkin lymphoma. The material sequenced was CD8+ T cells from blood. This chain uses TRBV5-5 with TRBJ1-2, with 9 bases fitting TRBD1. The CDR3 is CASSLEGQGPYGYTF. The CDR3 DNA follows: TGTGCCAGCAGCTTGGAGGGACAGGGACCCTATGGCTACACCTTC.